Following are 29 T cell receptor beta chains from one sample sequenced in a study of post-analysis software for immune sequencing data. General study results and limits: Patients had higher frequencies than controls of about five TRBV segments, including TRBV5-6, TRBV5-1 and TRBV20-1.

These receptors have no identified antigens. The authors incorporated unique molecular identifiers into the TCR beta cDNA libraries. MiXCR, applied by TCRdb to the PCR reads, yields one record per CDR3 protein. The sample includes 820,000 or so distinct CDR3 sequences, around 50% of them seen just once. Sample: blood. The receptor set was obtained from a girl aged 5 to 17 with multiple sclerosis.

This clonotype showed up just once. J is TRBJ2-2 and V is TRBV24-1; D is uncertain. The CDR3 totals 14 residues. Trimming stripped 9 bases from V and 0 bases from J, with 10 bases between. Germline values: CDR1 KGHDR, CDR2 SFDVKD. The CDR3 loop is CATGPRSNTGELFF. The CDR3 DNA follows: TGTGCCACCGGACCCAGATCGAACACCGGGGAGCTGTTTTTT.

The CDR3 sequence: CATSSPGQGDNEQFF. The CDR3 nucleotides are TGTGCCACCAGTTCACCAGGACAGGGAGACAATGAGCAGTTCTTC. The rearrangement links TRBV24-1 to TRBJ2-1, with 8 bases identical to TRBD1. Trimming at V came to 6 bases and at J to 5 bases, leaving 8 bases not matched to a gene. The CDR3 covers 15 residues. Per germline, CDR1 KGHDR and CDR2 SFDVKD.

The chain employs TRBV9 and TRBJ2-3; 8 bases map to TRBD2. V lost 4 bases and J lost 3; bases outside the gene matches: 7. CDR3 length: 15 residues. Germline-derived CDR1 and CDR2 are SGDLS and YYNGEE. CDR3 amino acids: CASSPGGRKTDTQYF. Written as DNA, the CDR3 is TGTGCCAGCAGCCCCGGCGGGAGGAAGACAGATACGCAGTATTTT. Together with reference TRBV9 and TRBJ2-3, the CDR3 gives the full variable domain: DSGVTQTPKHLITATGQRVTLRCSPRSGDLSVYWYQQSLDQGLQFLIQYYNGEERAKGNILERFSAQQFPDLHSELNLSSLELGDSALYFCASSPGGRKTDTQYFGPGTRLTVL.

This clonotype was counted a few times. The chain carries TRBV5-1 and TRBJ2-3; 11 bases match TRBD1. Germline V gives CDR1 SGHRS, CDR2 YFSETQ. With 4 bases clipped from V and 6 bases from J, the junction kept 4 bases outside the gene matches. The CDR3 runs to 14 residues. The CDR3: CASSPDRGRDTQYF. The CDR3 DNA follows: TGCGCCAGCAGCCCGGACAGGGGGCGGGATACGCAGTATTTT.

The genes are TRBV9 and TRBJ2-1, with D maybe TRBD2 (6 bases). Trimming removed 0 bases at V and 3 bases at J, with 10 bases between. Germline assignment: CDR1 SGDLS and CDR2 YYNGEE. The CDR3 loop spans 15 amino acids. The DNA for the CDR3 is TGTGCCAGCAGCGTAGTTGTTAGCGGCTACAATGAGCAGTTCTTC. Its translation: CASSVVVSGYNEQFF.

In this sample, this clonotype turned up a few times. The V call is TRBV29-1, the J call TRBJ1-4, with D possibly matching TRBD1 (5 bases). CDR1 and CDR2 (germline): SQVTM, ANQGSEA. V lost 6 bases, J lost 6 bases, and 11 bases lay in between. This CDR3 contains 12 residues. The CDR3 sequence: CSVRVQDEKLFF. CDR3 DNA sequence: TGCAGCGTGAGGGTACAGGATGAAAAACTGTTTTTT. The full variable domain, with the rest looked up from reference TRBV29-1 and TRBJ1-4, is SAVISQKPSRDICQRGTSLTIQCQVDSQVTMMFWYRQQPGQSLTLIATANQGSEATYESGFVIDKFPISRPNLTFSTLTVSNMSPEDSSIYLCSVRVQDEKLFFGSGTQLSVL.

The CDR3 bases are TGTGCCAGCAGTCGGGGCCGGATGGAGACCCAGTACTTC. This sequence encodes CASSRGRMETQYF. This chain connects TRBV6-2 or TRBV6-3 to TRBJ2-7, with D possibly being TRBD1 or TRBD2 (5 bases each). The better agreement between TRBJ2-5 and the DNA end casts doubt on the J call. The germline gives CDR1 MNHEY, CDR2 SVGEGT. The CDR3 consists of 13 residues.

The CDR3 protein is CASSSGKTYGYTF. CDR3 DNA sequence: TGTGCCAGCAGCTCCGGGAAGACGTATGGCTACACCTTC. The rearrangement links TRBV5-6 to TRBJ1-2; no reliable D call. The CDR3 extends over 13 amino acids. Germline V gives CDR1 SGHDT, CDR2 YYEEEE. V was cut by 3 bases and J by 5 bases, with 11 bases left in between.

This clonotype was seen a handful of times. Germline is not matched at one junction end, which may reflect a read error. The chain recombines TRBV20-1 with TRBJ2-7; a weak D match, TRBD2 (6 bases). Germline lookup yields CDR1 DFQATT and CDR2 SNEGSKA (reference sequence). This CDR3 has 10 amino acids. Written as DNA, the CDR3 is TGCAGTCCTAGGAGGGACGAGCAGTACTTC. Protein: CSPRRDEQYF.

The chain uses TRBV29-1 and TRBJ2-3; 7 nucleotides line up with TRBD2. Looked up from germline, CDR1 is SQVTM and CDR2 is ANQGSEA. The V and J ends lost 7 bases and 0 bases, in that order; junction bases with no gene match: 4. This CDR3 has 13 residues. The CDR3, as DNA: TGCAGCGCGAAGCGGGATAGCACAGATACGCAGTATTTT. Its translation is CSAKRDSTDTQYF.

The chain has TRBV5-1 and TRBJ2-3; the match to TRBD2 covers 15 bases. Trimming at V came to 0 bases and at J to 3 bases, leaving 11 bases not matched to a gene. Germline V gene data show CDR1 as SGHRS and CDR2 as YFSETQ. The CDR3 totals 20 residues. DNA for the CDR3: TGCGCCAGCAGCTTGGCCTCTGTCGGACTAGCGGGAGGGCGAACAGATACGCAGTATTTT. Its translation: CASSLASVGLAGGRTDTQYF.

The rearrangement links TRBV5-5 to TRBJ2-5; D possibly corresponds to TRBD1 (6 bases). This CDR3 comprises 16 residues. Trimming stripped 5 bases from V and 1 base from J, with 18 bases between. The germline gives CDR1 SGHKS, CDR2 YYEKEE (reference sequence). CDR3 in DNA: TGTGCCAGCAGACGCAGGGTACAGGGTCTCCAAGAGACCCAGTACTTC. Encoded protein: CASRRRVQGLQETQYF.

This clonotype was detected only a few times. The CDR3 loop is CASSLRAGEGNEQFF. The CDR3 DNA reads as TGTGCCAGCAGCCTTCGGGCGGGAGAGGGAAATGAGCAGTTCTTC. V gene TRBV7-3 combines with J gene TRBJ2-1, with 7 bases fitting TRBD2. Trimming cost V 5 bases and J 7 bases; bases outside gene matches: 11. The CDR3 is made up of 15 amino acids. CDR1 and CDR2 (germline): SGHTA, FQGTGA.

The rearrangement uses TRBV5-1 and TRBJ2-7; 7 bases map to TRBD2. The trim removed 0 bases at V and 0 bases at J, leaving 9 bases unmatched. CDR1 and CDR2 from the germline V gene are SGHRS and YFSETQ. The CDR3 consists of 17 residues. This chain's CDR3 is CASSLGSGTTLSYEQYF. In DNA form, the CDR3 reads TGCGCCAGCAGCTTGGGCTCAGGGACTACCCTCTCCTACGAGCAGTACTTC.

The chain has TRBV24-1 and TRBJ2-5, with TRBD1 identical over 8 bases. Germline CDR1 KGHDR, CDR2 SFDVKD. The CDR3 is 15 amino acids. J was trimmed by 2 bases and V by 4 bases; bases with no gene match: 5. For the CDR3, the DNA is TGTGCCACCAGTGACTCAGGGGGCGGGCAAGAGACCCAGTACTTC. Translating gives CATSDSGGGQETQYF.

The chain joins TRBV7-6 to TRBJ1-6; tentatively, D is TRBD1 (5 bases). The CDR3 covers 15 residues. CDR1 is SGHVS, CDR2 FNYEAQ, per germline. With 5 bases removed from V and 6 bases from J, the gap between germline ends came to 14 bases. In DNA form, the CDR3 reads TGTGCCAGCAGCCCGGGACCTCTCGTTAATTCACCCCTCCACTTT. Translating it yields CASSPGPLVNSPLHF. Complete variable domain (other parts from reference TRBV7-6 and TRBJ1-6): GAGVSQSPRYKVTKRGQDVALRCDPISGHVSLYWYRQALGQGPEFLTYFNYEAQQDKSGLPNDRFSAERPEGSISTLTIQRTEQRDSAMYRCASSPGPLVNSPLHFGNGTRLTVT.

The V gene is TRBV7-8, the J gene TRBJ1-5; D call uncertain. Trimming left V 5 bases short and J 0 bases short, with 11 bases between. The CDR3 loop spans 15 amino acids. CDR1 is SGHVS, CDR2 FQNEAQ, per germline. The CDR3 protein is CASSPAGISNQPQHF. The CDR3 DNA follows: TGTGCCAGCAGCCCAGCGGGGATTAGCAATCAGCCCCAGCATTTT.

The V gene is TRBV7-9, the J gene TRBJ2-1, with a possible D match to TRBD2 (5 bases). The CDR3 is 14 residues long. CDR1 is SEHNR and CDR2 is FQNEAQ in the germline V gene (reference sequence). Trimming took 8 bases from V and 7 from J, leaving 18 bases between them. The CDR3 protein is CASGTTRRGNEQFF. The CDR3 DNA follows: TGTGCCAGCGGTACAACCCGGAGAGGGAATGAGCAGTTCTTC.

V gene TRBV20-1 combines with J gene TRBJ2-1; 8 positions agree with TRBD1. This CDR3 comprises 14 residues. Germline CDR1 reads DFQATT; CDR2 reads SNEGSKA (reference sequence). With 4 bases clipped from V and 3 bases from J, the junction kept 5 bases outside the gene matches. CDR3 sequence: CSAKGQDIYNEQFF. The DNA for the CDR3 is TGCAGTGCTAAGGGACAGGATATCTACAATGAGCAGTTCTTC.

This clonotype is a singleton in its sample. The J gene is TRBJ2-1, the V gene TRBV10-2, with 13 bases lining up with TRBD2. Germline V gene lookup returns CDR1 WSHSY and CDR2 SAAADI. The CDR3 loop spans 13 amino acids. With V trimmed by 6 bases and J by 13 bases, 6 bases remained unmatched. Here the CDR3 reads CASSPGLAGFQFF. CDR3 in DNA: TGCGCCAGCAGCCCGGGACTAGCGGGGTTTCAGTTCTTC.

Only a few counts were recorded for this clonotype. The germline gene is not matched at one end of the junction; a read error may be the cause. The J gene is TRBJ1-2, the V gene TRBV4-1, with TRBD1 matching 10 bases. The length of the CDR3 is 18 residues. The germline CDR1 and CDR2 sequences are MGHRA and YSYEKL. CDR3 DNA: TGCGCCAGCAGCCAAGAAGACAGGGGGCGGAAGCTTAACTATGGCTACACCTTT. It yields the protein CASSQEDRGRKLNYGYTF.

This sequence joins TRBV4-1 and TRBJ1-5; TRBD1 agrees at 7 bases. Losses at the gene ends were 0 bases for V and 0 bases for J; bases not matched to a gene: 5. CDR3 length: 17 residues. Germline V lookup: CDR1 MGHRA, CDR2 YSYEKL. The DNA for the CDR3 is TGCGCCAGCAGCCAAGACCTGACAGGGATTAGCAATCAGCCCCAGCATTTT. This translates into CASSQDLTGISNQPQHF.

This rearrangement joins TRBV7-3 to TRBJ1-1; 7 nucleotides match TRBD1. After removal of 5 bases from V and 5 bases from J, the junction contained 14 bases not matched to a gene. CDR1 is SGHTA, CDR2 FQGTGA, per germline. The CDR3 is made up of 16 amino acids. CDR3 in amino acids: CASSPRKDRERTEAFF. The CDR3 DNA is TGTGCCAGCAGCCCGCGAAAAGACAGGGAGAGGACTGAAGCTTTCTTT. The variable domain in full, completed from reference TRBV7-3 and TRBJ1-1, reads GAGVSQTPSNKVTEKGKYVELRCDPISGHTALYWYRQSLGQGPEFLIYFQGTGAADDSGLPNDRFFAVRPEGSVSTLKIQRTERGDSAVYLCASSPRKDRERTEAFFGQGTRLTVV.

J is TRBJ2-3 and V is TRBV6-5; no definite D call. The CDR3 consists of 14 residues. Germline V lookup: CDR1 MNHEY, CDR2 SVGAGI. Trimming removed 6 bases at V and 0 bases at J, with 10 bases between. The CDR3 coding sequence is TGTGCCAGCAGATATAAGACTAGCACAGATACGCAGTATTTT. This encodes CASRYKTSTDTQYF.

This chain joins TRBV7-2 and TRBJ2-7; D is perhaps TRBD1 (5 bases). The CDR3 runs to 14 residues. Trimming removed 5 bases at V and 3 bases at J, with 14 bases between. Germline CDR1 is SGHTA and CDR2 is FQGNSA. The CDR3 loop reads CASSHRGLIYEQYF. The CDR3 DNA is TGTGCCAGCAGCCATAGGGGCCTCATCTACGAGCAGTACTTC.

This clonotype came up many times. V and J are TRBV7-9 and TRBJ2-4, with D perhaps matching TRBD2 (5 bases). V was shortened by 5 bases and J by 2 bases, with 16 bases between the two germline ends. The germline gives CDR1 SEHNR, CDR2 FQNEAQ (reference sequence). This CDR3 is 16 amino acids long. The CDR3 nucleotides are TGTGCCAGCAGCGGTACTAGGCTGTTGTCCAAAAACATTCAGTACTTC. It translates to CASSGTRLLSKNIQYF.

This chain joins TRBV10-3 and TRBJ1-1; no firm D call. V shed 3 bases and J shed 5 bases, with 10 bases lying between them. CDR3 length: 13 residues. Per germline, CDR1 ENHRY and CDR2 SYGVKD. The CDR3 coding sequence is TGTGCCATCAGTGACCCGGATGAGACTGAAGCTTTCTTT. Protein: CAISDPDETEAFF.

As regards this clonotype: Its ends do not fully match the called genes, so a read error is possible. This chain joins TRBV5-6 and TRBJ2-7; D is undetermined. This CDR3 comprises 12 residues. CDR1 is SGHDT, CDR2 YYEEEE, per germline. The CDR3 spells CASSVTVCEQYF. The CDR3 DNA is TGCGCCAGCAGCGTAACGGTCTGCGAGCAGTACTTC.

The chain combines TRBV20-1 with TRBJ1-5, with D maybe TRBD1 (5 bases). The CDR3 extends over 12 amino acids. V lost 3 bases and J 9 bases, leaving 12 bases between the germline ends. Germline-derived CDR1 and CDR2 are DFQATT and SNEGSKA (reference sequence). CDR3 nucleotides: TGCAGTGCTAGTGGCGGACAAGGGCCCCAGCATTTT. The encoded protein is CSASGGQGPQHF.